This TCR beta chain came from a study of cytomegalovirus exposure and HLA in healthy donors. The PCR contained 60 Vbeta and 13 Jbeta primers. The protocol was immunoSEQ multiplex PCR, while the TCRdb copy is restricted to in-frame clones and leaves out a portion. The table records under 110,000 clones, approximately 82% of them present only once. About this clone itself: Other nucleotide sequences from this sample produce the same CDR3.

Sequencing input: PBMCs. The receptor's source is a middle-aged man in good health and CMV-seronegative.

The CDR3 loop is CSVEGTSGGYNEQFF. In nucleotides, the CDR3 is TGCAGCGTTGAAGGGACTAGCGGGGGGTACAATGAGCAGTTCTTC. The chain has TRBV29-1 and TRBJ2-1, with 14 bases identical to TRBD2. Germline-derived CDR1 and CDR2 are SQVTM and ANQGSEA. The CDR3 spans 15 residues. V lost 1 base to trimming and J lost 4 bases; unmatched junction nucleotides: 0.